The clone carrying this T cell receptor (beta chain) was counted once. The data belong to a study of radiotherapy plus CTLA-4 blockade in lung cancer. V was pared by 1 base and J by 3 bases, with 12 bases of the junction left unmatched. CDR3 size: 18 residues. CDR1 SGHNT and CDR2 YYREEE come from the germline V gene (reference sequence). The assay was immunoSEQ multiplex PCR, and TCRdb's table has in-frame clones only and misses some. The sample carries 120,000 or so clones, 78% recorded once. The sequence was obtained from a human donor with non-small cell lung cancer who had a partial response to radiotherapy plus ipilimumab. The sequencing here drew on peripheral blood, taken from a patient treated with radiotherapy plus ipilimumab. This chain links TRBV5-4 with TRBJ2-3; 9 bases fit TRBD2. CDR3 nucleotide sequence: TGTGCCAGCAGCTTGAATGCGGGAGGGCGCGGGCCTACAGATACGCAGTATTTT. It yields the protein CASSLNAGGRGPTDTQYF.